This TCR beta chain is drawn from a study of T cell responses to AZD1222 COVID-19 vaccine. Notes on the study in general: It was only 6 or 7 AZD1222 recipients who were seropositive at baseline. Unmutated regions of variants are reportedly targeted by nearly half of spike-specific TCRs. When two AZD1222 doses had been given, Spike-specific TCR breadth and depth rose.

A word on this clone: Its cognate antigen is unknown.

The method was immunoSEQ multiplex PCR; TCRdb's version includes in-frame clones alone and lacks a portion of them. Among approximately 120,000 clones listed, 70% to 90% were seen once. The CDR3 runs to 19 residues. The J segment lost 0 bases and the V segment lost 5 bases, leaving 16 bases of the junction unmatched. Per the germline V gene, CDR1 is SGHVS and CDR2 is FQNEAQ. Second-dose timings of about 4 or about 12 weeks were pooled. The sequencing here drew on peripheral blood, taken 28 days after the second AZD1222 dose. The V and J genes are TRBV7-8 and TRBJ1-1, with TRBD1 identical over 9 bases. The sequence was collected from an adult who received the AZD1222 COVID-19 vaccine. CDR3: CASSASLSGTGTMNTEAFF. The DNA of the CDR3 is TGTGCCAGCAGCGCAAGTCTCTCCGGGACAGGGACCATGAACACTGAAGCTTTCTTT.